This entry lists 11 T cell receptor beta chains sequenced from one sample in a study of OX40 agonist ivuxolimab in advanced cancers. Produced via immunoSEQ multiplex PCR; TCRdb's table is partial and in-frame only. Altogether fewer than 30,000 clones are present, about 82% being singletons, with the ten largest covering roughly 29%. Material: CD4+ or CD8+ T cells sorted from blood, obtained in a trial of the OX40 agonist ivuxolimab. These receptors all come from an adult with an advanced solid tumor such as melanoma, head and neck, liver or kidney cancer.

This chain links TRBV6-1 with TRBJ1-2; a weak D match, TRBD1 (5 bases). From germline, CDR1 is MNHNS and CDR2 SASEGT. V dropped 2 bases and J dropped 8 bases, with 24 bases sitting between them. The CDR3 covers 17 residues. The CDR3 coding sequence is TGTGCCAGCAGTGAACCCTGGGACCTACGCAGGGTTGACGGCTACACCTTC. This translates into CASSEPWDLRRVDGYTF.

The CDR3 loop is CASSEGDRGREDTQYF. As DNA, the CDR3 is TGTGCCAGCAGTGAAGGGGACAGGGGGCGTGAAGATACGCAGTATTTT. The rearrangement joins TRBV6-1 to TRBJ2-3; 12 bases map to TRBD1. V gave up 1 base and J gave up 5 bases; unmatched junction bases: 4. The CDR3 runs to 16 residues. The germline V gene encodes CDR1 MNHNS and CDR2 SASEGT.

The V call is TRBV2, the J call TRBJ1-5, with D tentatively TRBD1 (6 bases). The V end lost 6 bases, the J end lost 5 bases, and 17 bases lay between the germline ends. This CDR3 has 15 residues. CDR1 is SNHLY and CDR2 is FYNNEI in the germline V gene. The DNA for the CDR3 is TGTGCCAGCAGGGACAGCCACGGGTTGTATCAGCCCCAGCATTTT. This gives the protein CASRDSHGLYQPQHF. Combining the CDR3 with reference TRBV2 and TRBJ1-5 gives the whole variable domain EPEVTQTPSHQVTQMGQEVILRCVPISNHLYFYWYRQILGQKVEFLVSFYNNEISEKSEIFDDQFSVERPDGSNFTLKIRSTKLEDSAMYFCASRDSHGLYQPQHFGDGTRLSIL.

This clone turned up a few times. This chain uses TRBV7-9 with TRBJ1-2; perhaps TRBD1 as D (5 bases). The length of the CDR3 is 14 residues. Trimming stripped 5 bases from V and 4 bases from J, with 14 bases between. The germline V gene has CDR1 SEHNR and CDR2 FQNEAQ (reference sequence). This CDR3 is CASSLTGHTYGYTF. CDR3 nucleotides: TGTGCCAGCAGCCTCACTGGACATACCTATGGCTACACCTTC. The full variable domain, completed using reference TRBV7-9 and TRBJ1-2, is DTGVSQNPRHKITKRGQNVTFRCDPISEHNRLYWYRQTLGQGPEFLTYFQNEAQLEKSRLLSDRFSAERPKGSFSTLEIQRTEQGDSAMYLCASSLTGHTYGYTFGSGTRLTVV.

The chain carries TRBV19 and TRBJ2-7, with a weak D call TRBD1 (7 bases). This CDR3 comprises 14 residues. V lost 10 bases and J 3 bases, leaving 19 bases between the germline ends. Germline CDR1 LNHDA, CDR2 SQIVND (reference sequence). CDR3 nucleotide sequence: TGTGCCACCCAACCGGGGGCAGGGGGCTACGAGCAGTACTTC. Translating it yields CATQPGAGGYEQYF.

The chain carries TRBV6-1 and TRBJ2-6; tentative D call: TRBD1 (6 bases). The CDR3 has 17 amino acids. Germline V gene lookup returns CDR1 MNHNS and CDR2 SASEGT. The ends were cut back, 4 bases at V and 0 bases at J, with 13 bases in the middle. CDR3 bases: TGTGCCAGCAGTGGGACAGTTCCTGCCTCTGGGGCCAACGTCCTGACTTTC. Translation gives CASSGTVPASGANVLTF.

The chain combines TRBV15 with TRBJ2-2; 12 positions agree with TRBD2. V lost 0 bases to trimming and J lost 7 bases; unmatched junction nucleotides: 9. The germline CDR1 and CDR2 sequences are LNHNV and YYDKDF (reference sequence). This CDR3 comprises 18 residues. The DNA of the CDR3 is TGTGCCACCAGCAGAGATCTGCCTAGCGGGGGGGCCGACGGGGAGCTGTTTTTT. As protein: CATSRDLPSGGADGELFF.

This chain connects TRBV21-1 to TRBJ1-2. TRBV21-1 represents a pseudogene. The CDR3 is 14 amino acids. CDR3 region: CASGPTRERPPGTF. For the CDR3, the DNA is TGTGCCAGCGGCCCCACGAGAGAGAGACCTCCCGGCACCTTC.

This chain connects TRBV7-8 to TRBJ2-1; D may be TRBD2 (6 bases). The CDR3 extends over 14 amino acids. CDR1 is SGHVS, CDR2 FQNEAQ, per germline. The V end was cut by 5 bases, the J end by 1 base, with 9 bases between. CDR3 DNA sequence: TGTGCCAGCAGCCCCAGCGGGTCCTACAATGAGCAGTTCTTC. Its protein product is CASSPSGSYNEQFF.

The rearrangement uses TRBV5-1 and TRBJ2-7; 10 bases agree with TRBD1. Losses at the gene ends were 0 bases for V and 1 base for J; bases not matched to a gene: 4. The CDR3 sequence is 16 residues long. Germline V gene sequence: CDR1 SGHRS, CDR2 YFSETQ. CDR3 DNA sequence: TGCGCCAGCAGCTTGGCTTGGACAGGGGGGTCCTACGAGCAGTACTTC. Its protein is CASSLAWTGGSYEQYF.

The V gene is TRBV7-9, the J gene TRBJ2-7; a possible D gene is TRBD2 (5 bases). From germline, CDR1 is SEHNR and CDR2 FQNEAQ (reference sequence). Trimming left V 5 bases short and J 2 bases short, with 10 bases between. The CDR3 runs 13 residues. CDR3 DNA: TGTGCCAGCAGCAAGGACTTAGCCTACGAGCAGTACTTC. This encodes CASSKDLAYEQYF.